These 30 T cell receptor beta chains originate from one sample sequenced in a study of cytomegalovirus exposure and HLA in healthy donors. Only in-frame clones appear in the TCRdb table, and some are missing; sequencing was by immunoSEQ multiplex PCR. In the table there are roughly 71,000 clones, 94% of which are singletons. What was sequenced was PBMCs. These receptors were taken from a woman between 18 and 29 years old in good health and CMV-seronegative.

This chain joins TRBV5-1 and TRBJ1-2, with D perhaps matching TRBD1 (5 bases). Per germline, CDR1 SGHRS and CDR2 YFSETQ. The CDR3 spans 15 residues. V shed 0 bases and J shed 4 bases, with 13 bases lying between them. The CDR3 reads CASSLVDSQVYGYTF. CDR3 bases: TGCGCCAGCAGCTTGGTCGACAGCCAGGTCTATGGCTACACCTTC. Complete variable domain (other parts from reference TRBV5-1 and TRBJ1-2): KAGVTQTPRYLIKTRGQQVTLSCSPISGHRSVSWYQQTPGQGLQFLFEYFSETQRNKGNFPGRFSGRQFSNSRSEMNVSTLELGDSALYLCASSLVDSQVYGYTFGSGTRLTVV.

The chain uses TRBV6-4 and TRBJ2-7, with TRBD1 matching over 10 bases. This CDR3 is built from 15 residues. Germline CDR1 reads MRHNA; CDR2 reads SNTAGT. V dropped 4 bases and J dropped 5; count of bases not matched to a gene: 8. The CDR3 region has the DNA TGTGCCAGCAGTGCAAGTCCGGGACAGGGGCACGAGCAGTACTTC. Encoded protein: CASSASPGQGHEQYF.

The V gene is TRBV19, the J gene TRBJ2-3; 10 bases map to TRBD2. Germline V gene lookup returns CDR1 LNHDA and CDR2 SQIVND (reference sequence). J gave up 2 bases and V 10 bases, and 6 bases lay outside the gene matches. This CDR3 is built from 14 residues. The CDR3: CATSLAGVTDTQYF. CDR3 nucleotides: TGTGCCACCTCCCTAGCGGGGGTCACAGATACGCAGTATTTT.

This clone was seen just once. The V gene is TRBV27, the J gene TRBJ1-2; D ambiguous. This CDR3 has 17 amino acids. Trimming left V 4 bases short and J 5 bases short, with 23 bases between. CDR1 and CDR2 from the germline V gene are MNHEY and SMNVEV (reference sequence). CDR3 region: CASSSGRESFPGYGYTF. CDR3 nucleotides: TGTGCCAGCAGTTCGGGTCGGGAAAGTTTCCCGGGTTATGGCTACACCTTC.

The V and J genes are TRBV28 and TRBJ2-5; D unresolved. The V and J ends lost 5 bases and 6 bases respectively, with 13 bases between them. Per the germline V gene, CDR1 is MDHEN and CDR2 is SYDVKM. This CDR3 spans 13 amino acids. In nucleotides, the CDR3 is TGTGCCAGCAGTCCCGTGACTCCGAAGACCCAGTACTTC. It codes for CASSPVTPKTQYF.

CDR3 region: CASSESAQGHTNYGYTF. As DNA, the CDR3 is TGTGCCAGCAGTGAATCGGCCCAGGGCCACACTAACTATGGCTACACCTTC. The rearrangement joins TRBV25-1 to TRBJ1-2, with D possibly matching TRBD1 (5 bases). This CDR3 has 17 residues. In germline, CDR1 is MGHDK, CDR2 SYGVNS. Trimming cost V 1 base and J 0 bases, with 15 bases left between them.

Points on this clone: One end of the junction is discordant with germline, which a read error may explain. The chain recombines TRBV18 with TRBJ1-4; 9 bases are a match to TRBD1. Germline V gene data show CDR1 as KGHSH and CDR2 as LQKENI. This CDR3 spans 16 amino acids. The CDR3: CASSPRPGQGNEKLFF. The CDR3 region has the DNA TGTGCCAGCTCGCCACGACCGGGACAGGGAAATGAAAAACTGTTTTTT.

V and J are TRBV5-1 and TRBJ2-2, with D possibly TRBD1 on 5 matching bases. The CDR3 extends over 14 amino acids. The ends were cut back, 0 bases at V and 6 bases at J, with 9 bases in the middle. Germline V gene sequence: CDR1 SGHRS, CDR2 YFSETQ. The CDR3 DNA is TGCGCCAGCAGCTTGGCGGACATTCCCGGGGAGCTGTTTTTT. Residues: CASSLADIPGELFF. The full variable domain, in which reference TRBV5-1 and TRBJ2-2 provide the parts outside the CDR3, is KAGVTQTPRYLIKTRGQQVTLSCSPISGHRSVSWYQQTPGQGLQFLFEYFSETQRNKGNFPGRFSGRQFSNSRSEMNVSTLELGDSALYLCASSLADIPGELFFGEGSRLTVL.

The chain has TRBV11-2 and TRBJ2-5; D is unresolved. Trimming shortened V by 0 bases and J by 7 bases, and 6 bases separated the two germline ends. CDR1 and CDR2 (germline): SGHAT, FQNNGV. The CDR3 length is 12 residues. CDR3 region: CASSLDSVTQYF. DNA of the CDR3: TGTGCCAGCAGCTTAGATTCGGTGACCCAGTACTTC.

The chain recombines TRBV9 with TRBJ2-7; 7 positions agree with TRBD1. Germline V gene sequence: CDR1 SGDLS, CDR2 YYNGEE. The CDR3 has 15 amino acids. Germline trimming cut 5 bases from V and 2 bases from J; bases unmatched to any gene: 10. For the CDR3, the DNA is TGTGCCAGCAGTCTCTGGGACAGTGGAACCTACGAGCAGTACTTC. It codes for CASSLWDSGTYEQYF.

V and J are TRBV28 and TRBJ2-4; 7 bases line up with TRBD1. The CDR3 runs to 18 residues. V lost 6 bases to trimming and J lost 1 base; unmatched junction nucleotides: 15. The V gene's germline CDR1 is MDHEN and CDR2 SYDVKM. CDR3 bases: TGTGCCAGCAGCCTCTTCGGACAGGCCCTGATTGCCAAAAACATTCAGTACTTC. Its protein is CASSLFGQALIAKNIQYF.

J is TRBJ1-2 and V is TRBV4-3; 8 positions agree with TRBD1. Germline CDR1 is LGHNA and CDR2 is YSLEER. The CDR3 is 16 amino acids. V lost 2 bases and J lost 4; bases outside the gene matches: 9. CDR3 amino acids: CASSQTMETGVYGYTF. The CDR3 bases are TGCGCCAGCAGCCAAACTATGGAGACAGGGGTCTATGGCTACACCTTC.

The chain has TRBV28 and TRBJ1-3, with 11 bases lining up with TRBD1. The V and J ends lost 6 bases and 3 bases, in that order; junction bases with no gene match: 4. Per the germline V gene, CDR1 is MDHEN and CDR2 is SYDVKM. The CDR3 is 15 residues long. The CDR3 nucleotides are TGTGCCAGCAGACCGGGGACAGGGGGTGGAAACACCATATATTTT. Translation: CASRPGTGGGNTIYF.

This clone appeared a few times. This chain joins TRBV6-1 and TRBJ1-5, with TRBD1 identical over 12 bases. The trim removed 4 bases at V and 7 bases at J, leaving 17 bases unmatched. Per the germline V gene, CDR1 is MNHNS and CDR2 is SASEGT. This CDR3 spans 19 amino acids. As DNA, the CDR3 is TGTGCCAGCAGTGTAAAGTCCGGGACAGGGGGCGCGGGTGGCCAGCCCCAGCATTTT. Amino acids: CASSVKSGTGGAGGQPQHF.

The chain links TRBV9 to TRBJ2-7, with 9 nucleotides matching TRBD2. Losses at the gene ends were 1 base for V and 6 bases for J; bases not matched to a gene: 8. This CDR3 has 15 amino acids. From germline, CDR1 is SGDLS and CDR2 YYNGEE. The CDR3 region is CASSVTPAGGGEQYF. In DNA form, the CDR3 reads TGTGCCAGCAGCGTAACGCCCGCGGGGGGGGGCGAGCAGTACTTC. Together with reference TRBV9 and TRBJ2-7, the CDR3 gives the full variable domain: DSGVTQTPKHLITATGQRVTLRCSPRSGDLSVYWYQQSLDQGLQFLIQYYNGEERAKGNILERFSAQQFPDLHSELNLSSLELGDSALYFCASSVTPAGGGEQYFGPGTRLTVT.

This chain links TRBV5-1 with TRBJ1-4; D may be TRBD1 (6 bases). The V gene lost 4 bases and the J gene lost 7 bases, with 14 bases spanning the gap. Germline CDR1 SGHRS, CDR2 YFSETQ. The CDR3 contains 14 residues. CDR3 in amino acids: CASSPGAVSEKLFF. Written as DNA, the CDR3 is TGCGCCAGCAGCCCAGGGGCGGTTAGTGAAAAACTGTTTTTT.

The chain joins TRBV2 to TRBJ2-1; no reliable D call. This CDR3 spans 10 amino acids. Between the trimmed V and J ends, which lost 6 bases and 14 bases, there was a span of 11 bases. Germline CDR1 SNHLY, CDR2 FYNNEI. CDR3 amino acids: CASRELRKFF. CDR3 nucleotide sequence: TGTGCCAGCAGGGAGTTGAGGAAGTTCTTC.

The chain is built from TRBV9 and TRBJ2-1, with 8 bases lining up with TRBD1. The CDR3 consists of 14 residues. With V trimmed by 1 base and J by 7 bases, 4 bases remained unmatched. Looked up from germline, CDR1 is SGDLS and CDR2 is YYNGEE. The CDR3 region is CASSVRTGKNEQFF. The CDR3 bases are TGTGCCAGCAGCGTAAGGACAGGGAAGAATGAGCAGTTCTTC.

In nucleotides, the CDR3 is TGTGCCAGTAGTATTACGGGGACAGGGTACGGCTACACCTTC. This translates into CASSITGTGYGYTF. The chain recombines TRBV19 with TRBJ1-2; 9 nucleotides align to TRBD1. The CDR3 is made up of 14 amino acids. J lost 8 bases, V lost 3 bases, and 7 bases had no gene match. Germline V gene lookup returns CDR1 LNHDA and CDR2 SQIVND (reference sequence).

The rearrangement joins TRBV6-6 to TRBJ2-7; TRBD2 matches at 12 bases. V dropped 4 bases and J dropped 6; count of bases not matched to a gene: 7. CDR3 length: 15 amino acids. From germline, CDR1 is MNHNY and CDR2 SVGAGI (reference sequence). This CDR3 is CASSSPTSGGLEQYF. Written as DNA, the CDR3 is TGTGCCAGCAGTTCTCCAACTAGCGGGGGGCTCGAGCAGTACTTC.

The genes are TRBV10-3 and TRBJ2-5; tentatively, D is TRBD2 (5 bases). CDR1 is ENHRY and CDR2 is SYGVKD in the germline V gene. The V gene lost 4 bases and the J gene lost 5 bases, with 11 bases spanning the gap. The CDR3 totals 13 residues. CDR3 residues: CAISAAGGETQYF. DNA of the CDR3: TGTGCCATCAGTGCCGCGGGCGGGGAGACCCAGTACTTC.

The V and J genes are TRBV19 and TRBJ1-5, with no clear D. CDR1 LNHDA and CDR2 SQIVND come from the germline V gene (reference sequence). Trimming took 3 bases from V and 4 from J, leaving 13 bases between them. This CDR3 comprises 15 residues. The CDR3 region is CASSINQGRNQPQHF. In nucleotides, the CDR3 is TGTGCCAGTAGTATCAATCAAGGGAGGAATCAGCCCCAGCATTTT.

The chain recombines TRBV27 with TRBJ1-1; a possible D gene is TRBD1 (6 bases). This CDR3 is built from 14 residues. V was cut by 5 bases and J by 1 base, with 11 bases left in between. The germline gives CDR1 MNHEY, CDR2 SMNVEV (reference sequence). The CDR3 loop is CASSLGTPNTEAFF. CDR3 coding DNA: TGTGCCAGCAGTCTAGGGACACCGAACACTGAAGCTTTCTTT.

CDR3 nucleotide sequence: TGTGCCAGCAGCTGGGGGCCTTACGAGCAGTACTTC. This sequence encodes CASSWGPYEQYF. The V and J genes are TRBV5-8 and TRBJ2-7; D is perhaps TRBD1 (6 bases). From germline, CDR1 is SGHTS and CDR2 YDEGEE. Trimming pared 3 bases from V and 4 bases from J, leaving 8 bases between. The CDR3 sequence is 12 residues long.

This chain joins TRBV21-1 and TRBJ1-5; the table's D call, TRBD1, has no DNA check behind it. TRBV21-1 is tagged as a pseudogene. There are 16 residues in the CDR3. CDR3 sequence (DNA): TGTGCCAGCAGCAAAGTAAGTTGGTCAGGCTATCAGCCCCAGCATTTT. It encodes CASSKVSWSGYQPQHF.

V is TRBV28 and J is TRBJ2-3; D may be TRBD2 (5 bases). The CDR3 is 15 amino acids. Trimming pared 1 base from V and 3 bases from J, leaving 11 bases between. CDR1 and CDR2 from the germline V gene are MDHEN and SYDVKM. The CDR3 reads CASSLYGSGTDTQYF. The CDR3 DNA follows: TGTGCCAGCAGTTTATATGGGAGTGGGACAGATACGCAGTATTTT.

The J gene is TRBJ2-5, the V gene TRBV27; 11 bases map to TRBD1. Germline trimming cut 4 bases from V and 7 bases from J; bases unmatched to any gene: 11. This CDR3 has 16 residues. Germline V gives CDR1 MNHEY, CDR2 SMNVEV (reference sequence). The CDR3 DNA is TGTGCCAGCAGTTCCCCCTTTCGGGACAGGGGGAGGACCCAGTACTTC. This sequence encodes CASSSPFRDRGRTQYF.

The chain uses TRBV27 and TRBJ2-7; TRBD1 matches at 7 bases. CDR3 length equals 16 residues. Germline V gene lookup returns CDR1 MNHEY and CDR2 SMNVEV (reference sequence). After removal of 5 bases from V and 2 bases from J, the junction contained 12 bases not matched to a gene. The CDR3 spells CASSRYRRDSAYEQYF. The CDR3 bases are TGTGCCAGCAGTAGGTACCGCCGGGACAGCGCCTACGAGCAGTACTTC.

The chain combines TRBV13 with TRBJ2-2; D is undetermined. The V end lost 3 bases, the J end lost 6 bases, and 8 bases lay between the germline ends. From germline, CDR1 is PRHDT and CDR2 FYEKMQ (reference sequence). There are 13 residues in the CDR3. The CDR3 bases are TGTGCCAGCAGCTTTCCTTTCGCCGGGGAGCTGTTTTTT. Translating it yields CASSFPFAGELFF. The full variable domain, completed using reference TRBV13 and TRBJ2-2, is AAGVIQSPRHLIKEKRETATLKCYPIPRHDTVYWYQQGPGQDPQFLISFYEKMQSDKGSIPDRFSAQQFSDYHSELNMSSLELGDSALYFCASSFPFAGELFFGEGSRLTVL.

The J gene is TRBJ2-7, the V gene TRBV4-1; the D is unclear. From germline, CDR1 is MGHRA and CDR2 YSYEKL. Trimming cost V 1 base and J 3 bases, with 10 bases left between them. The CDR3 extends over 14 amino acids. The DNA for the CDR3 is TGCGCCAGCAGCCAAGTCGCAGGCGACTACGAGCAGTACTTC. It encodes CASSQVAGDYEQYF.